The 3 T cell receptor beta chains in this list originate from one sample, sequenced in a study of blood T cell repertoires in COVID-19. Clones were sequenced by immunoSEQ multiplex PCR, and TCRdb holds only the in-frame ones, with some missing. The sample records 55,000 to 70,000 clones, around 84% being singletons. Sequencing was carried out using peripheral blood. These receptors were collected from a man aged 50-59 years with acute or convalescent COVID-19.

The V gene is TRBV6-6, the J gene TRBJ2-2, with a tentative D call TRBD2 (6 bases). CDR3 length: 15 amino acids. The ends were cut back, 5 bases at V and 5 bases at J, with 15 bases in the middle. Germline CDR1 and CDR2: MNHNY and SVGAGI (reference sequence). The CDR3 spells CASSEVGSETGELFF. The CDR3 coding sequence is TGTGCCAGCAGTGAGGTCGGGAGCGAAACCGGGGAGCTGTTTTTT.

This chain joins TRBV6-5 and TRBJ1-5, with 10 bases aligning to TRBD1. The germline V gene encodes CDR1 MNHEY and CDR2 SVGAGI. V lost 0 bases and J lost 2; bases outside the gene matches: 1. The CDR3 totals 16 residues. Here the CDR3 DNA reads TGTGCCAGCAGTTACTCTGGACAGGGGGGCAATCAGCCCCAGCATTTT. It encodes CASSYSGQGGNQPQHF.

This clone was detected once. The chain has TRBV30 and TRBJ2-3, with TRBD2 matching over 7 bases. V gave up 1 base and J gave up 14 bases; unmatched junction bases: 12. The length of the CDR3 is 13 residues. Germline assignment: CDR1 GTSNPN and CDR2 SVGIG (reference sequence). The CDR3 loop reads CAWSDLGLGLGYF. The CDR3 DNA is TGTGCCTGGAGTGACCTCGGACTAGGGCTAGGGTATTTT. Full variable domain (missing parts from reference TRBV30 and TRBJ2-3): SQTIHQWPATLVQPVGSPLSLECTVEGTSNPNLYWYRQAAGRGLQLLFYSVGIGQISSEVPQNLSASRPQDRQFILSSKKLLLSDSGFYLCAWSDLGLGLGYFGPGTRLTVL.